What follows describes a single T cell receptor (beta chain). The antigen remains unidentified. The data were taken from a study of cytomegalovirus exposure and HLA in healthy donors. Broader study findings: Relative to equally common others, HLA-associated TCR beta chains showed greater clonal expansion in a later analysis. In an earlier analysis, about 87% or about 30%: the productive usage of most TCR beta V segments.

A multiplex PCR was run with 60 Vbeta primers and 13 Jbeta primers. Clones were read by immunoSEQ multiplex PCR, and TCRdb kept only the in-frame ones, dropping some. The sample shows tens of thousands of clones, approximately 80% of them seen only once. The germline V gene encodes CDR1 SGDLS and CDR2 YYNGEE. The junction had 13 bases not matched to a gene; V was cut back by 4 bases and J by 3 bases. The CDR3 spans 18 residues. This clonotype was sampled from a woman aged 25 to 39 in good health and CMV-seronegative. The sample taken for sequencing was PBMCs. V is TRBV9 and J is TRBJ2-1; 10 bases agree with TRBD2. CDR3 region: CASSPRRVASGSYNEQFF. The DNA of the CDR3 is TGTGCCAGCAGCCCCCGGAGGGTGGCTAGCGGGAGCTACAATGAGCAGTTCTTC.